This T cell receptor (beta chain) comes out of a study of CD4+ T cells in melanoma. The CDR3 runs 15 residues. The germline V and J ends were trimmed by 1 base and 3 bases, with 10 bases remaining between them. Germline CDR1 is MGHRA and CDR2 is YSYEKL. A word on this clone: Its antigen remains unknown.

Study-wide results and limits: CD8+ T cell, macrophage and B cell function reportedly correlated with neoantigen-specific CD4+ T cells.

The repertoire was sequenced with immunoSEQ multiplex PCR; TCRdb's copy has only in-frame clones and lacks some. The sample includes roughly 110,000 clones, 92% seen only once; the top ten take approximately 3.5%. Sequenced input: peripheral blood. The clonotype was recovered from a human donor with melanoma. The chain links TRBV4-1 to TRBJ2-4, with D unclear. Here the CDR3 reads CASSQVSGHKNIQYF. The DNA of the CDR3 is TGCGCCAGCAGCCAAGTGAGTGGCCACAAAAACATTCAGTACTTC.